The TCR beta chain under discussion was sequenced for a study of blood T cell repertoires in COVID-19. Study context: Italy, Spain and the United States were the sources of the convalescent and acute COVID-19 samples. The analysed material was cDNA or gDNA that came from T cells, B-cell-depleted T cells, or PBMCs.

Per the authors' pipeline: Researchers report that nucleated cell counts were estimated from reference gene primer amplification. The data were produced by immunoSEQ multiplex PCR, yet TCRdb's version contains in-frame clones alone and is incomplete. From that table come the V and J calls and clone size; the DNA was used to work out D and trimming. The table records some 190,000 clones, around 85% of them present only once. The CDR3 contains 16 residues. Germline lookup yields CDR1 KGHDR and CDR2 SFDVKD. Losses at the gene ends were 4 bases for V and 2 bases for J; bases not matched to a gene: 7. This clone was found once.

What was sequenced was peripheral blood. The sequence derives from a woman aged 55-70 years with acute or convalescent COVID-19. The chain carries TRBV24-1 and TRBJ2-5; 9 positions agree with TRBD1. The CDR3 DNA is TGTGCCACCAGTGAGACCGGGACAGGGAAACAAGAGACCCAGTACTTC. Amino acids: CATSETGTGKQETQYF.